Sequencing of this T cell receptor beta chain was carried out in a study of T cells in Graves' hyperthyroidism and ophthalmopathy. TCR beta CDR3 regions were amplified from RNA. The study used the HTBI primer set for a first-round RT-PCR of the TCR CDR3. TCRdb independently ran MiXCR on the multiplex PCR reads; one entry per CDR3 protein. The sample carries nearly 600,000 distinct CDR3 sequences, roughly 14% recorded once. Recently diagnosed hyperthyroidism of less than 2 months' duration affected patients aged 18 to 65. The sequenced material came from blood. This receptor was taken from a woman aged 25 to 45 with Graves' hyperthyroidism that later progressed to Graves' ophthalmopathy.

The CDR3 spells CASSLSRWGARTDNEQFF. The CDR3, as DNA: TGTGCCAGCAGTTTATCGAGATGGGGGGCCCGGACTGATAATGAGCAGTTCTTC. V is TRBV28 and J is TRBJ2-1; TRBD1 or TRBD2 may be the D gene (6 bases each). The CDR3 consists of 18 residues. Trimming pared 1 base from V and 7 bases from J, leaving 23 bases between. Germline lookup yields CDR1 MDHEN and CDR2 SYDVKM.